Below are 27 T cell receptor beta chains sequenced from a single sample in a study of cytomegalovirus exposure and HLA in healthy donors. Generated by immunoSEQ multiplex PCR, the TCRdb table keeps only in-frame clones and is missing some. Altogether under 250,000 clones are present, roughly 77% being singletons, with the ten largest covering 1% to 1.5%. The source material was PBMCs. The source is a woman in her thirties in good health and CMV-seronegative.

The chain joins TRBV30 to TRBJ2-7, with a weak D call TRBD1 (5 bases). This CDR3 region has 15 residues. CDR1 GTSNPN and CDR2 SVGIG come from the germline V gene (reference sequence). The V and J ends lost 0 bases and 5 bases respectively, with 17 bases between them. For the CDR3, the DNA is TGTGCCTGGAGTGTAACCGCAGGGAAGCTGAACGAGCAGTACTTC. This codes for CAWSVTAGKLNEQYF.

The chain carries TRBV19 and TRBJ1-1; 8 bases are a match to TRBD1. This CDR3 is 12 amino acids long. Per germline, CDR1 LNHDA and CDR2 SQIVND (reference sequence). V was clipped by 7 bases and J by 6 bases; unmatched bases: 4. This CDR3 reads CASNDRGPEAFF. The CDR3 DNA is TGTGCCAGTAACGACAGGGGCCCTGAAGCTTTCTTT.

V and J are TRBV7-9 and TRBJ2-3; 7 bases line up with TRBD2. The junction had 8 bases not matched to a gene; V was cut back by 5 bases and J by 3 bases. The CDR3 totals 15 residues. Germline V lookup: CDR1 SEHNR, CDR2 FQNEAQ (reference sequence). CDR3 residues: CASSPMRGRTDTQYF. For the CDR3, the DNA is TGTGCCAGCAGCCCAATGCGGGGGAGGACAGATACGCAGTATTTT.

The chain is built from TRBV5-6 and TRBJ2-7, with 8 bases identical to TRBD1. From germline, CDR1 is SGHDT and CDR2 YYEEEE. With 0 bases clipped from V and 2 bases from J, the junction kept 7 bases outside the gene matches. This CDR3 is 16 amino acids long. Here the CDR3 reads CASSLGLRDRTYEQYF. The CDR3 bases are TGTGCCAGCAGCTTGGGTCTGCGGGACAGGACCTACGAGCAGTACTTC.

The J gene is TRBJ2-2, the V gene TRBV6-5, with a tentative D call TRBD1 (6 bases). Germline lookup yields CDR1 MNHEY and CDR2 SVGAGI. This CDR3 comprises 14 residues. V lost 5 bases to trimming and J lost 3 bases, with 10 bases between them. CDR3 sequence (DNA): TGTGCCAGCAGTGCGGACAGTTACACCGGGGAGCTGTTTTTT. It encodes CASSADSYTGELFF.

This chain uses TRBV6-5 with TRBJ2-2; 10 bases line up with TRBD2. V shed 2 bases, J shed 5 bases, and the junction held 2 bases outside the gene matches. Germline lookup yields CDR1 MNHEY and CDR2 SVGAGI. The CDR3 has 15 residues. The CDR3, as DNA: TGTGCCAGCAGTTACGGACTAGCGGCGACCGGGGAGCTGTTTTTT. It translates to CASSYGLAATGELFF.

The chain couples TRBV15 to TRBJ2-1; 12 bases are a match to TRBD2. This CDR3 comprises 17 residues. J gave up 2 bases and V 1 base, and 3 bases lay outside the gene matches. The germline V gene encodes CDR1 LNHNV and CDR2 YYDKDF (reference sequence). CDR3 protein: CATSRGPSGGAYNEQFF. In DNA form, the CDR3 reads TGTGCCACCAGCAGAGGCCCTAGCGGGGGGGCCTACAATGAGCAGTTCTTC.

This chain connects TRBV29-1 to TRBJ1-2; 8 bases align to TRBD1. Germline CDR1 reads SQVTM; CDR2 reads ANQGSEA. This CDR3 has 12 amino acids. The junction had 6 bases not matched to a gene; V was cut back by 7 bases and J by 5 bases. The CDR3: CSGARQGYGYTF. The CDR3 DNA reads TGCAGCGGGGCCCGACAGGGGTATGGCTACACCTTC.

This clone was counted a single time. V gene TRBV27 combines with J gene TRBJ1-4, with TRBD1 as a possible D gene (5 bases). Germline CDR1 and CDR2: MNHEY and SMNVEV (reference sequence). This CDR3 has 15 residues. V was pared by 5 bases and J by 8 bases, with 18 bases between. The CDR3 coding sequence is TGTGCCAGCAGTCAGGGACTCACAAAGCGAGAAAAACTGTTTTTT. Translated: CASSQGLTKREKLFF.

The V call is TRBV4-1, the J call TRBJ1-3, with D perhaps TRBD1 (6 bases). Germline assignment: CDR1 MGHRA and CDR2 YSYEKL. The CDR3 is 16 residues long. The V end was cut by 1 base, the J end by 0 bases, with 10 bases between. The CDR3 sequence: CASSQATGGSGNTIYF. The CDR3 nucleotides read TGCGCCAGCAGCCAAGCGACAGGAGGCTCTGGAAACACCATATATTTT.

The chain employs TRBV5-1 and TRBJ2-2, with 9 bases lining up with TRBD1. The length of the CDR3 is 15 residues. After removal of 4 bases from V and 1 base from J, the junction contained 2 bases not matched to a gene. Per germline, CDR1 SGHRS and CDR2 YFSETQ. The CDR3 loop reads CASSEGQGNTGELFF. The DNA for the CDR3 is TGCGCCAGCAGCGAGGGACAGGGGAACACCGGGGAGCTGTTTTTT.

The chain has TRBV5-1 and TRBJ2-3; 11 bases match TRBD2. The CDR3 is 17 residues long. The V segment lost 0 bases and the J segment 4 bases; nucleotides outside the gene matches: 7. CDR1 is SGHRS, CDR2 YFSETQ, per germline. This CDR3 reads CASSLATSGSLADTQYF. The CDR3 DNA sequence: TGCGCCAGCAGCTTGGCCACTAGCGGGAGCTTGGCAGATACGCAGTATTTT.

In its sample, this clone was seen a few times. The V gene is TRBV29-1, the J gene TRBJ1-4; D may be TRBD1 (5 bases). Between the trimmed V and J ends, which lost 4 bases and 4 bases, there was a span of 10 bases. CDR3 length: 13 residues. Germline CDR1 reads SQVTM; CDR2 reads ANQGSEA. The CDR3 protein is CSVAAGNNEKLFF. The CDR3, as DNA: TGCAGCGTTGCAGCAGGGAATAATGAAAAACTGTTTTTT. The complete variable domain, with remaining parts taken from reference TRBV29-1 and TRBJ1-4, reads SAVISQKPSRDICQRGTSLTIQCQVDSQVTMMFWYRQQPGQSLTLIATANQGSEATYESGFVIDKFPISRPNLTFSTLTVSNMSPEDSSIYLCSVAAGNNEKLFFGSGTQLSVL.

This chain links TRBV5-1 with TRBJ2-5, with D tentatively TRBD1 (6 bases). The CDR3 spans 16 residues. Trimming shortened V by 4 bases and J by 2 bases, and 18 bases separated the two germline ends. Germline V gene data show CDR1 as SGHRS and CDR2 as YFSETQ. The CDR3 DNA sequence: TGCGCCAGCAGCGTTGAGTGGACAGCCGCGCAAGAGACCCAGTACTTC. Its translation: CASSVEWTAAQETQYF.

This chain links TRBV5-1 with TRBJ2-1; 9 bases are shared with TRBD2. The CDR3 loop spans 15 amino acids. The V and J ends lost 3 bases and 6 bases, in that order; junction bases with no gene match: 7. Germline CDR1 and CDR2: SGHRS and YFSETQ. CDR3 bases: TGCGCCAGCAGCTACGAGGCGGGAGGGGCCAATGAGCAGTTCTTC. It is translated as CASSYEAGGANEQFF. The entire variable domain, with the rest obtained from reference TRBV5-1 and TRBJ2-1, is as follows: KAGVTQTPRYLIKTRGQQVTLSCSPISGHRSVSWYQQTPGQGLQFLFEYFSETQRNKGNFPGRFSGRQFSNSRSEMNVSTLELGDSALYLCASSYEAGGANEQFFGPGTRLTVL.

CDR3 sequence (DNA): TGCGTCATAGCCGTGGGAGCGGACACTGAAGCTTTCTTT. Its protein is CVIAVGADTEAFF. This sequence joins TRBV29-1 and TRBJ1-1; D unresolved. Germline V gene sequence: CDR1 SQVTM, CDR2 ANQGSEA. This CDR3 contains 13 residues.

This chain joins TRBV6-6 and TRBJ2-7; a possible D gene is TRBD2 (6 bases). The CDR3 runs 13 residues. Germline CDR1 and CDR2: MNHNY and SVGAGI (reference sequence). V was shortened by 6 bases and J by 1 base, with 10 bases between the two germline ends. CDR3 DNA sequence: TGTGCCAGCAGCGATCGGGGGTCCTACGAGCAGTACTTC. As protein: CASSDRGSYEQYF.

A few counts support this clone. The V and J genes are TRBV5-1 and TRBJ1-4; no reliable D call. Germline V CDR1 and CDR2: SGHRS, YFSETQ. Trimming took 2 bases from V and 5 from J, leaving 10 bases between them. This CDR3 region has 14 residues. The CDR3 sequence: CASSFGDKNEKLFF. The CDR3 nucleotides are TGCGCCAGCAGCTTCGGAGATAAGAATGAAAAACTGTTTTTT.

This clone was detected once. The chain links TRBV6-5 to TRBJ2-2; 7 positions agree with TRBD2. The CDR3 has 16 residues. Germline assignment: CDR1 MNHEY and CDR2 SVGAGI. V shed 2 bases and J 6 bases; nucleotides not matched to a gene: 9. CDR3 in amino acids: CASSYPFGRGSGELFF. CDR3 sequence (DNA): TGTGCCAGCAGTTACCCTTTTGGGCGGGGGTCCGGGGAGCTGTTTTTT.

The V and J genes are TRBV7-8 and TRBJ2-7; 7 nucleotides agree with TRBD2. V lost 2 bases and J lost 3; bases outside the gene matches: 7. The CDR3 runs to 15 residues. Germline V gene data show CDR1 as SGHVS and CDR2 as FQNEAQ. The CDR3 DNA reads TGTGCCAGCAGCTTAACCACTAGCGATGGCTACGAGCAGTACTTC. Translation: CASSLTTSDGYEQYF.

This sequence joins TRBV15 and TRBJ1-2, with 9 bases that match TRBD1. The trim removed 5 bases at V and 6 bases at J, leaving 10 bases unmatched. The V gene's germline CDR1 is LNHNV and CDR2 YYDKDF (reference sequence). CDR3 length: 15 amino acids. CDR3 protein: CATSGWDRARDGYTF. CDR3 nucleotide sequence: TGTGCCACCAGCGGTTGGGACAGGGCAAGAGATGGCTACACCTTC. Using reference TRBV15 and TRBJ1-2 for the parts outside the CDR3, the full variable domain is DAMVIQNPRYQVTQFGKPVTLSCSQTLNHNVMYWYQQKSSQAPKLLFHYYDKDFNNEADTPDNFQSRRPNTSFCFLDIRSPGLGDTAMYLCATSGWDRARDGYTFGSGTRLTVV.

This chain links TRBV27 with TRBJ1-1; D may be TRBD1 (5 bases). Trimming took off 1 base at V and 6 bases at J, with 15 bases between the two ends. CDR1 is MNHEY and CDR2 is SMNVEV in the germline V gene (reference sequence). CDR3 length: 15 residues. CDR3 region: CASSLWGVGVSEAFF. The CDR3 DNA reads TGTGCCAGCAGTTTATGGGGGGTAGGAGTTTCTGAAGCTTTCTTT.

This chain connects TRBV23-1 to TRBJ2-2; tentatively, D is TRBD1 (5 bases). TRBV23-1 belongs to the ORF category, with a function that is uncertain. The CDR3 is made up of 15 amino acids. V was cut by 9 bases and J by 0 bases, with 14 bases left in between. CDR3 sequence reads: CARPIQGPNTGELFF. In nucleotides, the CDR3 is TGCGCCAGGCCGATTCAGGGTCCGAACACCGGGGAGCTGTTTTTT.

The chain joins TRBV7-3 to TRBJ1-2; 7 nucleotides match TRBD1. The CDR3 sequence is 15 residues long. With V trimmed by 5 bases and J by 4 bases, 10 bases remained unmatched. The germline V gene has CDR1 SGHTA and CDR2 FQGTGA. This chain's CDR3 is CASSREGALRYGYTF. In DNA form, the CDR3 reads TGTGCCAGCAGCCGGGAGGGGGCCCTCCGCTATGGCTACACCTTC.

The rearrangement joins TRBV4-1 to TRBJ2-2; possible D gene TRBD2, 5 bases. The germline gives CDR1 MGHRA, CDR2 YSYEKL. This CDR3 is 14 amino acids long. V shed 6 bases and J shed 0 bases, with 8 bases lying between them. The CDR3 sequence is CASRRLPNTGELFF. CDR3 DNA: TGCGCCAGCAGGCGACTACCGAACACCGGGGAGCTGTTTTTT.

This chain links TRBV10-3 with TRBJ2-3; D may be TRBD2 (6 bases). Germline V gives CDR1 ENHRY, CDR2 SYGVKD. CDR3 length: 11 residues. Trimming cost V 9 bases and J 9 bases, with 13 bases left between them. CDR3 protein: CAISGTQTQYF. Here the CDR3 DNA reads TGTGCCATATCCGGGACTCAAACGCAGTATTTT.

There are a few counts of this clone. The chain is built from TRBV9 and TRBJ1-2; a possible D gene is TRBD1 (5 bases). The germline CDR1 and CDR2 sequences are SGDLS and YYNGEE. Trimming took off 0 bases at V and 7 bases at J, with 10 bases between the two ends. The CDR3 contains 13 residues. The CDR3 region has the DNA TGTGCCAGCAGCGTAGCGGGGGTCGGTGGCTACACCTTC. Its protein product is CASSVAGVGGYTF.